These 3 T cell receptor beta chains were all obtained from the same sample, sequenced in a study of T cell repertoires in cytomegalovirus infection. The antigens of these receptors remain unknown. A single record per CDR3 protein comes from TCRdb applying MiXCR to the reads. The sample holds fewer than 850,000 distinct CDR3 sequences, about 28% seen once. Sequences were derived from cultured CD8+ T cells from PBMCs, sampled from culture after CMV antigen stimulation. The receptor source for this set is a human donor in good health (CMV status not recorded). Some clones in this sample may be carry-over from other donors' samples.

This clonotype has only a few counts. This chain connects TRBV5-6 to TRBJ1-2, with 9 bases that match TRBD1. The CDR3 sequence is 16 residues long. The V gene's germline CDR1 is SGHDT and CDR2 YYEEEE. V lost 4 bases, J lost 6 bases, and 13 bases stayed unmatched. In DNA, the CDR3 is TGTGCCAGCAGCCCGGGGACAGGGCCTTTAACGGATGGCTACACCTTC. Its translation: CASSPGTGPLTDGYTF.

V gene TRBV14 combines with J gene TRBJ2-2, with a possible D match to TRBD1 (6 bases). CDR3 length: 15 amino acids. V was shortened by 5 bases and J by 3 bases, with 13 bases between the two germline ends. Looked up from germline, CDR1 is SGHDN and CDR2 is FVKESK. This CDR3 is CASSMWGPDTGELFF. The CDR3 DNA reads as TGTGCCAGCAGCATGTGGGGGCCAGACACCGGGGAGCTGTTTTTT.

This clonotype was observed a few times. V and J are TRBV12-3 or TRBV12-4 and TRBJ2-7; TRBD2 matches at 8 bases. The CDR3 has 13 residues. Germline trimming cut 8 bases from V and 4 bases from J; bases unmatched to any gene: 7. For the CDR3, the DNA is TGTGCCAGCGGGGACGGGGGGGCGTACGAGCAGTACTTC. It is translated as CASGDGGAYEQYF.